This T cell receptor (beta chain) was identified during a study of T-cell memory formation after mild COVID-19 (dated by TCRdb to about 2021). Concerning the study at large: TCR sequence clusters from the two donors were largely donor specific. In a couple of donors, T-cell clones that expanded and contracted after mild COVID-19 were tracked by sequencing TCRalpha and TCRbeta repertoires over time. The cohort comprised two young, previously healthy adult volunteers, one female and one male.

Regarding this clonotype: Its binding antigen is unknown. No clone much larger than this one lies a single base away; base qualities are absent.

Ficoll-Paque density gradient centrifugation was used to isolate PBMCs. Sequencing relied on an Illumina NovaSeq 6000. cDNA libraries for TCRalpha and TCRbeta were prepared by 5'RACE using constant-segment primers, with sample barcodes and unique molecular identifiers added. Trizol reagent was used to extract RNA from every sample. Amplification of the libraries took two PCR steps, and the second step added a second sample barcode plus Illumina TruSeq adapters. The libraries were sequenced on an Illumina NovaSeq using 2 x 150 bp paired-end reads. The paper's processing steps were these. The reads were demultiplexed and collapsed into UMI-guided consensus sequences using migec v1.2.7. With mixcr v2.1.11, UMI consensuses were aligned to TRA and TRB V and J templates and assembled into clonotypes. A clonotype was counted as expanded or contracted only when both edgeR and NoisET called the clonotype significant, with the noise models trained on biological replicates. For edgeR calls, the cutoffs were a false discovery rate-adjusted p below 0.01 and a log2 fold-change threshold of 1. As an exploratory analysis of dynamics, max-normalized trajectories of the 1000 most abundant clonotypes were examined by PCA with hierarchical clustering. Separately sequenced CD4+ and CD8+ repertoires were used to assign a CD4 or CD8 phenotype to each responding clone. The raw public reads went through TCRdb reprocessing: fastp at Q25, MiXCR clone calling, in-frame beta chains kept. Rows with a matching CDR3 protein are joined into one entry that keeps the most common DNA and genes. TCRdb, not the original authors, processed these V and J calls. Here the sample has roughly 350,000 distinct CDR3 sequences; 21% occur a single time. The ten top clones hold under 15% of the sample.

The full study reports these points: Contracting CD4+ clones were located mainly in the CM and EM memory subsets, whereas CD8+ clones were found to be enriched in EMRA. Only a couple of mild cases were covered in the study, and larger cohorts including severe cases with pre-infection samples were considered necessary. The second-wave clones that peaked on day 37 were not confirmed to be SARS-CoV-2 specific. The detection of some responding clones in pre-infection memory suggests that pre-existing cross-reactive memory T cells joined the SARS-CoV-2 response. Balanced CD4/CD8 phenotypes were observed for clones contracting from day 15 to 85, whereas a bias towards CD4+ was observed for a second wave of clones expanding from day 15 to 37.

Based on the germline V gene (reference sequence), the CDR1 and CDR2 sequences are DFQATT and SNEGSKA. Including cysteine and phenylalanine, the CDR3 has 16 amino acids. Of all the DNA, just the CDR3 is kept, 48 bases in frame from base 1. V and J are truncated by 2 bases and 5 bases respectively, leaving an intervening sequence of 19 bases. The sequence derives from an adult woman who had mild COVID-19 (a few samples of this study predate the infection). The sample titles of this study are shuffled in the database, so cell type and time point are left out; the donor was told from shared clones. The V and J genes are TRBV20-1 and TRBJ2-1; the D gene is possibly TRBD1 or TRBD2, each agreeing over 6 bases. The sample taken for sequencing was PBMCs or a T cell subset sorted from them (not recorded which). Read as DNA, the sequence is TGCAGTGCTAGAAAGACTGGAGGGACACCCAACAATGAGCAGTTCTTC. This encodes CSARKTGGTPNNEQFF.